Listed below are T cell receptor beta chains from one sample, sequenced in a study of T-cell memory formation after mild COVID-19. TCRdb re-derived calls from the 5' RACE reads in MiXCR, one entry per CDR3 protein. This table has some 300,000 distinct CDR3 sequences, 20% to 25% appearing once. Sequencing was carried out using PBMCs or a T cell subset sorted from them (not recorded which). These receptors were obtained from a man aged 18 to 35 who had mild COVID-19 (a few samples of this study predate the infection). Cell type and time point are not known. The CDR3 runs from the conserved cysteine through the conserved F or W. D genes are given only for firm matches. Clone size, where shown, is once, few, many, or a class for clones that have expanded.

length	V	D	J	size	CDR3	DNA
15	TRBV7-2	.	TRBJ1-1	.	CASSLDLGMNTEAFF	TGTGCCAGCAGCTTAGATCTCGGGATGAACACTGAAGCTTTCTTT
14	TRBV25-1	TRBD1	TRBJ1-2	.	CASSATGMYGGYTF	TGTGCCAGCAGTGCGACAGGGATGTATGGTGGCTACACCTTC
15	TRBV7-8	TRBD1	TRBJ1-6	.	CASSLVGQGVSPLHF	TGTGCCAGCAGCTTAGTGGGACAGGGTGTCTCACCCCTCCACTTT
14	TRBV6-5	.	TRBJ1-1	.	CASSYSALGTEAFF	TGTGCCAGCAGTTACTCCGCTTTGGGGACTGAAGCTTTCTTT
16	TRBV10-2	.	TRBJ2-5	few	CASRPWGTAGEETQYF	TGCGCCAGCAGGCCATGGGGGACGGCAGGCGAAGAGACCCAGTACTTC
13	TRBV20-1	.	TRBJ2-2	few	CSYRDGNTGELFF	TGCAGTTATCGGGACGGAAACACCGGGGAGCTGTTTTTT
14	TRBV7-2	.	TRBJ1-3	few	CASTEGVSGNTIYF	TGTGCCAGCACCGAGGGGGTCTCTGGAAACACCATATATTTT
20	TRBV4-2	.	TRBJ1-2	.	CASSQRFPGQRGVRNYGYTF	TGTGCCAGCAGCCAAAGGTTCCCAGGCCAGCGAGGAGTCCGTAACTATGGCTACACCTTC
14	TRBV6-5	.	TRBJ2-3	few	CASSRQISTDTQYF	TGTGCCAGCAGCAGACAGATAAGCACAGATACGCAGTATTTT
12	TRBV4-3	.	TRBJ2-3	many	CASSQDLDTQYF	TGCGCCAGCAGCCAAGATCTTGATACGCAGTATTTT
12	TRBV20-1	.	TRBJ2-1	once	CSAHRSGNEQFF	TGCAGTGCTCACAGGAGTGGCAATGAGCAGTTCTTC
13	TRBV20-1	TRBD1	TRBJ1-3	.	CSVLDRSGNTIYF	TGCAGTGTTTTGGACAGGTCAGGAAACACCATATATTTT
11	TRBV12-3/TRBV12-4	.	TRBJ2-7	.	CASRSSYEQYF	TGTGCCAGCAGGAGCTCCTACGAGCAGTACTTC
14	TRBV12-3/TRBV12-4	TRBD1	TRBJ2-3	few	CASTIRTGMNTQYF	TGTGCCAGCACCATTAGGACAGGGATGAATACGCAGTATTTT
18	TRBV4-1	TRBD1	TRBJ2-3	.	CASSQPTGQGYPPGTQYF	TGCGCCAGCAGCCAGCCAACCGGACAGGGTTATCCACCAGGTACGCAGTATTTT
12	TRBV7-2	.	TRBJ2-3	.	CATRPYTDTQYF	TGTGCCACTCGCCCCTACACAGATACGCAGTATTTT